The source of this T cell receptor beta chain is a study of OX40 agonist ivuxolimab in advanced cancers. The CDR3 has 13 amino acids. Germline loops: CDR1 SGHTA, CDR2 FQGTGA. V shed 3 bases and J shed 3 bases, with 9 bases lying between them. Patients had blood sampled at baseline and again on cycle 4 day 1 and cycle 7 day 1. Profiled with immunoSEQ multiplex PCR; TCRdb holds only in-frame clones, not every one. Counted here are 90,000 to 100,000 clones, 89% occurring once; the ten biggest clones make up 0.33%. The rearrangement uses TRBV7-3 and TRBJ2-7, with D perhaps assigned TRBD1 or TRBD2 (5 bases each). The input for sequencing was CD4+ or CD8+ T cells sorted from blood, taken in a trial of the OX40 agonist ivuxolimab. The origin of this receptor is an adult with an advanced solid tumor such as melanoma, head and neck, liver or kidney cancer. CDR3 residues: CASSLGTGYEQYF. The CDR3 nucleotides are TGTGCCAGCAGCTTGGGGACCGGCTACGAGCAGTACTTC. The whole variable domain, remainder taken from reference TRBV7-3 and TRBJ2-7, is GAGVSQTPSNKVTEKGKYVELRCDPISGHTALYWYRQSLGQGPEFLIYFQGTGAADDSGLPNDRFFAVRPEGSVSTLKIQRTERGDSAVYLCASSLGTGYEQYFGPGTRLTVT.